These 10 T cell receptor beta chains were sequenced from one sample in a study of CD8 T cells in Susac syndrome. The RNA input was about 0.5 to 1 ug, and it was reverse transcribed with random hexamers. TCRdb fed the immunoSEQ multiplex PCR reads into MiXCR, producing one record per CDR3 protein. The table has some 110,000 distinct CDR3 sequences, 85% to 95% seen once; the top ten hold roughly 0.094%. Sequencing was done on a sample of CD4+ T cells from PBMCs. The receptors derive from a human donor with multiple sclerosis.

A few counts support this clonotype. The chain employs TRBV29-1 and TRBJ2-7; unclear D gene. The CDR3 runs to 12 residues. Germline V gene lookup returns CDR1 SQVTM and CDR2 ANQGSEA. V was shortened by 4 bases and J by 0 bases, with 7 bases between the two germline ends. CDR3 amino acids: CSVGISSYEQYF. In DNA form, the CDR3 reads TGCAGCGTTGGTATAAGCTCCTACGAGCAGTACTTC.

The chain carries TRBV7-2 and TRBJ1-6; D uncertain. V dropped 5 bases and J dropped 13 bases, with 15 bases sitting between them. The CDR3 totals 13 residues. CDR1 SGHTA and CDR2 FQGNSA come from the germline V gene. The CDR3: CASSPRLPVPLHF. CDR3 coding DNA: TGTGCCAGCAGCCCCCGGTTGCCCGTCCCCCTCCACTTT. The complete variable domain, with remaining parts taken from reference TRBV7-2 and TRBJ1-6, reads GAGVSQSPSNKVTEKGKDVELRCDPISGHTALYWYRQSLGQGLEFLIYFQGNSAPDKSGLPSDRFSAERTGGSVSTLTIQRTQQEDSAVYLCASSPRLPVPLHFGNGTRLTVT.

The J gene is TRBJ1-1, the V gene TRBV29-1; possibly TRBD1 for D (5 bases). From germline, CDR1 is SQVTM and CDR2 ANQGSEA. The V end was cut by 4 bases, the J end by 2 bases, with 11 bases between. The CDR3 totals 13 residues. The CDR3: CSVGRGGNTEAFF. The CDR3 coding sequence is TGCAGCGTTGGACGGGGGGGAAACACTGAAGCTTTCTTT.

CDR3 bases: TGTGCCAGCAGCCTCTTAGCGGGGGGCCGTAATCTGTTTTTT. This sequence encodes CASSLLAGGRNLFF. This chain uses TRBV7-2 with TRBJ2-2; 10 bases map to TRBD2. The CDR3 length is 14 residues. With V trimmed by 5 bases and J by 14 bases, 11 bases remained unmatched. The germline CDR1 and CDR2 sequences are SGHTA and FQGNSA.

The chain recombines TRBV27 with TRBJ1-2; TRBD1 matches 7 bases. CDR3 length: 13 amino acids. V shed 6 bases, J shed 8 bases, and the junction held 9 bases outside the gene matches. The germline V gene has CDR1 MNHEY and CDR2 SMNVEV (reference sequence). CDR3 sequence: CASRPTGDWGYTF. The CDR3 DNA reads as TGTGCCAGCAGACCCACAGGGGATTGGGGCTACACCTTC.

This clonotype was recorded once. The chain joins TRBV29-1 to TRBJ2-3; D possibly uses TRBD1 or TRBD2 (5 bases each). Trimming cost V 3 bases and J 3 bases, with 7 bases left between them. CDR3 size: 12 residues. CDR1 SQVTM and CDR2 ANQGSEA come from the germline V gene. The CDR3 bases are TGCAGCGTTGAGTGGGGGACAGATACGCAGTATTTT. Protein: CSVEWGTDTQYF.

V is TRBV6-5 and J is TRBJ2-2; 12 bases map to TRBD2. The germline CDR1 and CDR2 sequences are MNHEY and SVGAGI. This CDR3 is built from 17 residues. The V gene end was trimmed by 6 bases and the J gene end by 7 bases; junction bases not matched to a gene: 12. CDR3 nucleotide sequence: TGTGCCAGCAGCTATACAGGGACTAGCGGGTCGAACGGGGAGCTGTTTTTT. It translates to CASSYTGTSGSNGELFF.

The chain links TRBV12-3 or TRBV12-4 to TRBJ1-2; 7 nucleotides line up with TRBD1. Germline trimming cut 6 bases from V and 4 bases from J; bases unmatched to any gene: 8. The CDR3 sequence is 14 residues long. The CDR3 region has the DNA TGTGCCAGCAGCCCCGGGACAGCCTCCTATGGCTACACCTTC. It codes for CASSPGTASYGYTF.

The CDR3 here is CASSLERSNTEAFF. In DNA form, the CDR3 reads TGCGCCAGCAGCTTGGAGCGGTCGAACACTGAAGCTTTCTTT. The chain links TRBV5-1 to TRBJ1-1; no clear D. Germline loops: CDR1 SGHRS, CDR2 YFSETQ. The length of the CDR3 is 14 residues. The germline V and J ends were trimmed by 0 bases and 1 base, with 7 bases remaining between them.

V is TRBV28 and J is TRBJ2-5; 8 bases agree with TRBD1. The CDR3 consists of 15 residues. The trim removed 3 bases at V and 4 bases at J, leaving 7 bases unmatched. CDR1 MDHEN and CDR2 SYDVKM come from the germline V gene. The CDR3 DNA reads TGTGCCAGCAGTTTGGACAGGGTGAGGGCAGAGACCCAGTACTTC. Its protein is CASSLDRVRAETQYF.